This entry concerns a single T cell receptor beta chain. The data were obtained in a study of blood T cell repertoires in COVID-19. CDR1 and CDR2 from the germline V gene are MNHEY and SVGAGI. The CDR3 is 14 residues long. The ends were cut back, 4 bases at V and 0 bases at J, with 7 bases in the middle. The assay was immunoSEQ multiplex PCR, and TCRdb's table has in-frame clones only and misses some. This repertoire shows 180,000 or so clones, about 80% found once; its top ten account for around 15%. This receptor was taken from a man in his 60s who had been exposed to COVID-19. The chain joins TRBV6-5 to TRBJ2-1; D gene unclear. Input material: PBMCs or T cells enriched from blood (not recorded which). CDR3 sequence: CASSSTPSYNEQFF. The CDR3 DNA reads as TGTGCCAGCAGTTCGACTCCCTCCTACAATGAGCAGTTCTTC.